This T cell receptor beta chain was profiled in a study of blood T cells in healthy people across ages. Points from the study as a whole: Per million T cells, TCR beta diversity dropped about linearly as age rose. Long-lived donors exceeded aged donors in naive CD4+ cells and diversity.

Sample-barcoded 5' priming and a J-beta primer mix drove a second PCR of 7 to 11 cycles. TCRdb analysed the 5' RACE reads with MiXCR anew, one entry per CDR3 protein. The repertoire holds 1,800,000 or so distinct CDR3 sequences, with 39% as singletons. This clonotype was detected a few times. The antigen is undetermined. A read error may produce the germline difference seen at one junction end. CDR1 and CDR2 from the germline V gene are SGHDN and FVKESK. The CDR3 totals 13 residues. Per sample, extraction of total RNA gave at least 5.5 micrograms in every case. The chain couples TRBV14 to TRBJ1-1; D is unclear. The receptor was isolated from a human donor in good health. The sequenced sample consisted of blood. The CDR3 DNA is TGCGCCAGCAGCCAAGAAACCACCACCTGGGCTTTCTTT. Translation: CASSQETTTWAFF. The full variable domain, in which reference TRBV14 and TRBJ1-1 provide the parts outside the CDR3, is EAGVTQFPSHSVIEKGQTVTLRCDPISGHDNLYWYRRVMGKEIKFLLHFVKESKQDESGMPNNRFLAERTGGTYSTLKVQPAELEDSGVYFCASSQETTTWAFFGQGTRLTVV.